Below, 6 T cell receptor beta chains from the same sample are listed, as sequenced in a study of cytomegalovirus exposure and HLA in healthy donors (dated by TCRdb to between 2016 and 2019). The method behind the library was the immunoSEQ multiplex PCR assay. TCRdb limited this immuneACCESS table to in-frame rearrangements with V and J called. A share of clones is missing; checked studies link under half to unresolved V genes, and the rest is unexplained. For this sample there are tens of thousands of clones; 96% appear just once. Of the sample, roughly 4.5% is held by the ten largest clones. Material: PBMCs. Every receptor here comes from a woman between 18 and 29 years old in good health and CMV-seropositive.

The chain has TRBV6-5 and TRBJ1-2; the match to TRBD1 covers 7 bases. This CDR3 contains 14 residues. From germline, CDR1 is MNHEY and CDR2 SVGAGI. With V trimmed by 2 bases and J by 2 bases, 2 bases remained unmatched. This CDR3 is CASSYRGQNYGYTF. The CDR3 nucleotides are TGTGCCAGCAGTTACCGGGGACAGAACTATGGCTACACCTTC.

This sequence joins TRBV10-3 and TRBJ2-2; 11 positions match TRBD2. Trimming removed 10 bases from V and 8 bases from J; junction bases left unmatched: 9. The CDR3 runs 14 residues. CDR1 ENHRY and CDR2 SYGVKD come from the germline V gene. CDR3 in amino acids: CATLAGGGPGELFF. The CDR3 DNA sequence: TGTGCCACCCTAGCGGGAGGTGGGCCTGGGGAGCTGTTTTTT.

V usage is TRBV10-3 and J usage is TRBJ2-3, with D possibly being TRBD2 (6 bases). V was shortened by 8 bases and J by 2 bases, with 14 bases between the two germline ends. The CDR3 length is 14 residues. The V gene's germline CDR1 is ENHRY and CDR2 SYGVKD. The CDR3 sequence: CAIRRGLDTDTQYF. Here the CDR3 DNA reads TGTGCCATCCGTCGGGGACTTGACACAGATACGCAGTATTTT.

This chain links TRBV5-1 with TRBJ2-3; D remains unclear. V dropped 0 bases and J dropped 1 base, with 6 bases sitting between them. This CDR3 has 14 amino acids. Germline V CDR1 and CDR2: SGHRS, YFSETQ. CDR3 DNA: TGCGCCAGCAGCTTGGACAGTGGCACAGATACGCAGTATTTT. It translates to CASSLDSGTDTQYF.

As concerns this clone: This sample includes further DNA sequences coding for the same CDR3. The V and J genes are TRBV5-4 and TRBJ2-5, with TRBD1 matching 8 bases. The CDR3 consists of 14 residues. Germline trimming cut 4 bases from V and 2 bases from J; bases unmatched to any gene: 4. Germline CDR1 is SGHNT and CDR2 is YYREEE (reference sequence). The CDR3 nucleotides are TGTGCCAGCAGCCCTGGGACAGGACAAGAGACCCAGTACTTC. Its translation is CASSPGTGQETQYF.

The rearrangement uses TRBV2 and TRBJ2-1; 11 positions match TRBD2. After removal of 6 bases from V and 4 bases from J, the junction contained 5 bases not matched to a gene. This CDR3 is 15 amino acids long. In germline, CDR1 is SNHLY, CDR2 FYNNEI. The CDR3 protein is CASSVTSGGYNEQFF. Written as DNA, the CDR3 is TGTGCCAGCAGCGTAACTAGCGGGGGATACAATGAGCAGTTCTTC.